This TCR beta chain was identified during a study of blood T cell repertoires in COVID-19. Study context: Sources were T cells, B-cell-depleted T cells, or PBMCs; the material itself was cDNA or gDNA.

The junction had 4 bases not matched to a gene; V was cut back by 5 bases and J by 6 bases. The CDR3 consists of 13 residues. The V gene's germline CDR1 is SGHAT and CDR2 FQNNGV. Profiled with immunoSEQ multiplex PCR; TCRdb holds only in-frame clones, not every one. The data contain some 100,000 clones, 83% of them singletons. The chain uses TRBV11-2 and TRBJ2-1; TRBD2 matches 7 bases. The source material was peripheral blood. The source is a woman aged 60-75 years with acute or convalescent COVID-19. CDR3 in DNA: TGTGCCAGCAGCCCCGGCGGGAGCAATGAGCAGTTCTTC. Translation: CASSPGGSNEQFF. Using reference TRBV11-2 and TRBJ2-1 for the parts outside the CDR3, the full variable domain is EAGVAQSPRYKIIEKRQSVAFWCNPISGHATLYWYQQILGQGPKLLIQFQNNGVVDDSQLPKDRFSAERLKGVDSTLKIQPAKLEDSAVYLCASSPGGSNEQFFGPGTRLTVL.